These 8 T cell receptor beta chains came from one sample sequenced in a study of T cell repertoires in cytomegalovirus infection (dated by TCRdb to between 2018 and 2021). TCRdb shows the sequencer as Illumina HiSeq 1500. TCRdb itself trimmed the public reads at Q25 with fastp, ran MiXCR and retained productive beta chains. Each entry is one CDR3 protein sequence, shown with its most common DNA and genes. This sample holds approximately 150,000 distinct CDR3 sequences; 5% to 6.5% were observed only once. The top ten hold roughly 18% of the sample. Sequenced material: PBMCs. The receptors were sampled from a human donor in good health (CMV status not recorded). Some clones in this sample may be carry-over from other donors' samples.

This clonotype showed up many times. This rearrangement joins TRBV5-5 to TRBJ2-1, with 14 bases that match TRBD2. This CDR3 region has 17 residues. The germline V gene has CDR1 SGHKS and CDR2 YYEKEE (reference sequence). V lost 4 bases and J lost 4; bases outside the gene matches: 7. The CDR3 reads CASSVPGLAGAYNEQFF. CDR3 DNA: TGTGCCAGCAGCGTGCCGGGACTAGCGGGAGCTTACAATGAGCAGTTCTTC.

This clonotype was counted at least ten times. This chain connects TRBV7-2 to TRBJ2-1; D possibly uses TRBD1 or TRBD2 (5 bases each). The CDR3 consists of 12 residues. In germline, CDR1 is SGHTA, CDR2 FQGNSA. With 3 bases removed from V and 6 bases from J, the gap between germline ends came to 6 bases. The CDR3 region is CASSLRGNEQFF. The CDR3 region has the DNA TGTGCCAGCAGCTTGAGGGGCAATGAGCAGTTCTTC. The whole variable domain, remainder taken from reference TRBV7-2 and TRBJ2-1, is GAGVSQSPSNKVTEKGKDVELRCDPISGHTALYWYRQSLGQGLEFLIYFQGNSAPDKSGLPSDRFSAERTGGSVSTLTIQRTQQEDSAVYLCASSLRGNEQFFGPGTRLTVL.

This clonotype was observed at least ten times. The rearrangement uses TRBV4-1 and TRBJ2-5; D is undetermined. The CDR3 contains 14 residues. Trimming took 1 base from V and 5 from J, leaving 11 bases between them. The germline gives CDR1 MGHRA, CDR2 YSYEKL. DNA for the CDR3: TGCGCCAGCAGCCAAGTTCGTGGGGTGGAGACCCAGTACTTC. Its translation: CASSQVRGVETQYF.

In this sample, this clonotype turned up many times. This rearrangement joins TRBV20-1 to TRBJ1-5, with 12 bases lining up with TRBD1. The CDR3 is 18 residues long. J was trimmed by 0 bases and V by 2 bases; bases with no gene match: 8. Germline CDR1 DFQATT, CDR2 SNEGSKA (reference sequence). The CDR3 region is CSARNPGQGAGSNQPQHF. The CDR3, as DNA: TGCAGTGCTAGAAACCCGGGACAGGGGGCGGGTAGCAATCAGCCCCAGCATTTT.

Concerning this clonotype: Possible read error: a much larger clone is one base away. The rearrangement joins TRBV12-3 or TRBV12-4 to TRBJ1-2; D gene unclear. CDR3 length equals 13 residues. The CDR3 spells CASSPGLNYCYTF. The CDR3 DNA reads as TGTGCCAGCAGTCCAGGACTTAACTATTGCTACACCTTC.

In its sample, this clonotype was seen many times. The genes are TRBV28 and TRBJ2-5, with TRBD2 matching over 10 bases. CDR3 length: 12 residues. Germline CDR1 is MDHEN and CDR2 is SYDVKM. With V trimmed by 7 bases and J by 5 bases, 1 base remained unmatched. The CDR3 loop is CASKLAGETQYF. The CDR3 DNA is TGTGCCAGCAAACTAGCGGGGGAGACCCAGTACTTC.

This clonotype has at least ten counts. The V call is TRBV7-9, the J call TRBJ1-2, with D perhaps matching TRBD1 (5 bases). V was clipped by 0 bases and J by 0 bases, with 11 bases between them. There are 16 residues in the CDR3. The germline V gene has CDR1 SEHNR and CDR2 FQNEAQ (reference sequence). This chain's CDR3 is CASSLAIRTTNYGYTF. CDR3 DNA sequence: TGTGCCAGCAGCTTAGCAATAAGGACAACTAACTATGGCTACACCTTC. The full variable domain, in which reference TRBV7-9 and TRBJ1-2 provide the parts outside the CDR3, is DTGVSQNPRHKITKRGQNVTFRCDPISEHNRLYWYRQTLGQGPEFLTYFQNEAQLEKSRLLSDRFSAERPKGSFSTLEIQRTEQGDSAMYLCASSLAIRTTNYGYTFGSGTRLTVV.

This clonotype was recorded many times. This sequence joins TRBV19 and TRBJ2-1; no clear D. Germline V gives CDR1 LNHDA, CDR2 SQIVND (reference sequence). This CDR3 contains 13 residues. The V end lost 7 bases, the J end lost 3 bases, and 10 bases lay between the germline ends. The CDR3 protein is CASTLKGYNEQFF. In nucleotides, the CDR3 is TGTGCCAGTACCCTGAAGGGCTACAATGAGCAGTTCTTC.